The clone carrying this T cell receptor beta chain is a singleton in its sample. Other DNA sequences of this sample code for an identical CDR3. V lost 4 bases, J lost 4 bases, and 12 bases lay in between. CDR1 SGDLS and CDR2 YYNGEE come from the germline V gene. The CDR3 sequence is 14 residues long. Only in-frame clones appear in the TCRdb table, and some are missing; sequencing was by immunoSEQ multiplex PCR. The data show about 270,000 clones, around nine tenths seen once. These data are taken from a study of blood T cell repertoires in COVID-19. Across the whole study: Sources were T cells, B-cell-depleted T cells, or PBMCs; the material itself was cDNA or gDNA.

The chain is built from TRBV9 and TRBJ1-3, with a weak D call TRBD1 (5 bases). The TCR was taken from a man aged 40-49 years with active or convalescent COVID-19. Sequencing was carried out using peripheral blood. In DNA, the CDR3 is TGTGCCAGCAGCCCCACAGGTAGCGGAAACACCATATATTTT. It translates to CASSPTGSGNTIYF.